This entry lists 19 T cell receptor beta chains sequenced from one sample in a study of T cell responses to AZD1222 COVID-19 vaccine. The method was immunoSEQ multiplex PCR; TCRdb's version includes in-frame clones alone and lacks a portion of them. Counted here are 150,000 or so clones, 90% to 95% occurring once; the ten biggest clones make up about 1.5%. Here the sequenced sample was peripheral blood, taken on day 0 of AZD1222 vaccination. All receptors derive from an adult in good health.

This chain uses TRBV19 with TRBJ1-3, with D possibly TRBD1 on 6 matching bases. This CDR3 contains 14 residues. V lost 3 bases and J lost 4, with 10 bases in between. Germline CDR1 reads LNHDA; CDR2 reads SQIVND (reference sequence). In nucleotides, the CDR3 is TGTGCCAGTAGTATTCCAGGGGACGGAAACACCATATATTTT. Its protein product is CASSIPGDGNTIYF.

V gene TRBV5-1 combines with J gene TRBJ1-2; the match to TRBD1 covers 7 bases. There are 14 residues in the CDR3. CDR1 and CDR2 (germline): SGHRS, YFSETQ. V shed 0 bases, J shed 7 bases, and the junction held 6 bases outside the gene matches. The CDR3 nucleotides are TGCGCCAGCAGCTTGGCCCAGGGGGTTGGTGGCTACACCTTC. Its protein is CASSLAQGVGGYTF.

V gene TRBV9 combines with J gene TRBJ2-3; D not certain. The germline CDR1 and CDR2 sequences are SGDLS and YYNGEE. The germline V and J ends were trimmed by 1 base and 1 base, with 10 bases remaining between them. The CDR3 is 15 amino acids. The CDR3 DNA reads TGTGCCAGCAGCGTAACCCACTCGGGCACAGATACGCAGTATTTT. Its protein product is CASSVTHSGTDTQYF.

The rearrangement joins TRBV6-4 to TRBJ2-1; 12 nucleotides line up with TRBD1. The length of the CDR3 is 16 residues. Unmatched junction bases numbered 9, after V lost 4 bases and J lost 8 bases. CDR1 is MRHNA and CDR2 is SNTAGT in the germline V gene. CDR3 sequence: CASSGTGGQGADEQFF. CDR3 DNA sequence: TGTGCCAGCAGTGGCACCGGGGGACAGGGGGCGGATGAGCAGTTCTTC.

This chain connects TRBV2 to TRBJ2-7; D not resolved. Germline CDR1 SNHLY, CDR2 FYNNEI. V shed 1 base and J shed 7 bases, with 5 bases lying between them. The CDR3 is 11 residues long. This CDR3 reads CASSEGWEQYF. The DNA for the CDR3 is TGTGCCAGCAGTGAAGGTTGGGAGCAGTACTTC.

This clone appeared once. The chain is built from TRBV15 and TRBJ1-6; D not resolved. CDR1 LNHNV and CDR2 YYDKDF come from the germline V gene (reference sequence). V gave up 1 base and J gave up 7 bases, with 14 bases separating them. The CDR3 is 16 residues long. The CDR3 bases are TGTGCCACCAGCAGAGTTGTAGGGTTGGGGAATTCACCCCTCCACTTT. This codes for CATSRVVGLGNSPLHF. Full variable domain (outside the CDR3, taken from reference TRBV15 and TRBJ1-6): DAMVIQNPRYQVTQFGKPVTLSCSQTLNHNVMYWYQQKSSQAPKLLFHYYDKDFNNEADTPDNFQSRRPNTSFCFLDIRSPGLGDTAMYLCATSRVVGLGNSPLHFGNGTRLTVT.

The chain uses TRBV6-4 and TRBJ2-1, with 8 bases matching TRBD2. The CDR3 extends over 14 amino acids. Losses at the gene ends were 2 bases for V and 9 bases for J; bases not matched to a gene: 6. The germline CDR1 and CDR2 sequences are MRHNA and SNTAGT. CDR3 bases: TGTGCCAGCAGTGACCTAATCGGGGGGGGTGAGCAGTTCTTC. Amino acid sequence: CASSDLIGGGEQFF.

The gene calls are TRBV10-3 and TRBJ2-1; 7 bases agree with TRBD1. The J segment lost 3 bases and the V segment lost 4 bases, leaving 3 bases of the junction unmatched. Germline loops: CDR1 ENHRY, CDR2 SYGVKD. The CDR3 runs 14 residues. The CDR3 DNA sequence: TGTGCCATCAGTGCACAGGGGAACTACAATGAGCAGTTCTTC. This encodes CAISAQGNYNEQFF.

The chain is built from TRBV5-6 and TRBJ1-4; no reliable D call. The CDR3 extends over 12 amino acids. CDR1 and CDR2 (germline): SGHDT, YYEEEE. The ends were cut back, 1 base at V and 5 bases at J, with 3 bases in the middle. This CDR3 is CASSLYNEKLFF. The CDR3 nucleotides read TGTGCCAGCAGCTTGTACAATGAAAAACTGTTTTTT.

The table lists this clone with a count of one. The chain links TRBV19 to TRBJ1-5; D perhaps matches TRBD1 (6 bases). Trimming took 6 bases from V and 0 from J, leaving 18 bases between them. Germline V gene data show CDR1 as LNHDA and CDR2 as SQIVND (reference sequence). The CDR3 runs to 17 residues. CDR3 nucleotides: TGTGCCAGTAGACCAACAGGGTTAGGAAGTAGCAATCAGCCCCAGCATTTT. Translating it yields CASRPTGLGSSNQPQHF. Looking up the rest from reference TRBV19 and TRBJ1-5 gives the full variable domain: DGGITQSPKYLFRKEGQNVTLSCEQNLNHDAMYWYRQDPGQGLRLIYYSQIVNDFQKGDIAEGYSVSREKKESFPLTVTSAQKNPTAFYLCASRPTGLGSSNQPQHFGDGTRLSIL.

There are a few counts of this clone. V and J are TRBV5-1 and TRBJ1-2; TRBD1 matches at 8 bases. With V trimmed by 0 bases and J by 4 bases, 14 bases remained unmatched. The CDR3 covers 18 residues. Germline V gene data show CDR1 as SGHRS and CDR2 as YFSETQ. The CDR3 loop is CASSLAATGQVVRYGYTF. The DNA for the CDR3 is TGCGCCAGCAGCTTGGCCGCGACGGGACAGGTTGTTCGCTATGGCTACACCTTC. Full variable domain (outside the CDR3, taken from reference TRBV5-1 and TRBJ1-2): KAGVTQTPRYLIKTRGQQVTLSCSPISGHRSVSWYQQTPGQGLQFLFEYFSETQRNKGNFPGRFSGRQFSNSRSEMNVSTLELGDSALYLCASSLAATGQVVRYGYTFGSGTRLTVV.

V usage is TRBV6-2 or TRBV6-3 and J usage is TRBJ1-1; D unclear. With 1 base removed from V and 1 base from J, the gap between germline ends came to 4 bases. The CDR3 totals 13 residues. CDR1 and CDR2 (germline): MNHEY, SVGEGT. CDR3 DNA sequence: TGTGCCAGCAGTTACTGGCAGAACACTGAAGCTTTCTTT. This translates into CASSYWQNTEAFF.

V is TRBV19 and J is TRBJ2-4; a possible D gene is TRBD1 (6 bases). CDR1 and CDR2 from the germline V gene are LNHDA and SQIVND (reference sequence). V lost 5 bases to trimming and J lost 4 bases, with 15 bases between them. The CDR3 sequence is 15 residues long. The DNA for the CDR3 is TGTGCCAGTAGTCCTAGGGACATCCGGAAAAACATTCAGTACTTC. Translated: CASSPRDIRKNIQYF.

The chain is built from TRBV7-2 and TRBJ2-5, with 14 bases aligning to TRBD2. The V gene's germline CDR1 is SGHTA and CDR2 FQGNSA. V gave up 5 bases and J gave up 5 bases; unmatched junction bases: 4. CDR3 size: 15 residues. CDR3 residues: CASSPRTSGGETQYF. The CDR3 DNA reads TGTGCCAGCAGCCCAAGGACTAGCGGGGGGGAGACCCAGTACTTC.

The V call is TRBV6-5, the J call TRBJ1-4; 8 bases agree with TRBD1. J lost 4 bases, V lost 6 bases, and 7 bases had no gene match. Germline values: CDR1 MNHEY, CDR2 SVGAGI. This CDR3 is built from 15 residues. The CDR3 DNA reads as TGTGCCAGCAGCAACGGGGACAGGTTTAATGAAAAACTGTTTTTT. Amino acids: CASSNGDRFNEKLFF.

This sequence joins TRBV7-3 and TRBJ2-2; no clear D. Germline CDR1 reads SGHTA; CDR2 reads FQGTGA. The CDR3 is 14 residues long. V lost 3 bases to trimming and J lost 4 bases, with 9 bases between them. The CDR3 loop is CASSFNRLTGELFF. CDR3 nucleotides: TGTGCCAGCAGCTTTAACAGACTCACCGGGGAGCTGTTTTTT. Full variable domain (outside the CDR3, taken from reference TRBV7-3 and TRBJ2-2): GAGVSQTPSNKVTEKGKYVELRCDPISGHTALYWYRQSLGQGPEFLIYFQGTGAADDSGLPNDRFFAVRPEGSVSTLKIQRTERGDSAVYLCASSFNRLTGELFFGEGSRLTVL.

V is TRBV12-3 or TRBV12-4 and J is TRBJ1-4; no firm D call. V shed 5 bases and J shed 7 bases, with 5 bases lying between them. CDR3 size: 11 residues. The CDR3 loop is CASSRTEKLFF. The CDR3 bases are TGTGCCAGCAGTAGAACTGAAAAACTGTTTTTT.

The chain links TRBV4-1 to TRBJ1-2; possibly TRBD1 for D (5 bases). CDR1 MGHRA and CDR2 YSYEKL come from the germline V gene. V was shortened by 0 bases and J by 4 bases, with 9 bases between the two germline ends. This CDR3 has 14 amino acids. CDR3 sequence (DNA): TGCGCCAGCAGCCAAGATCAGAGGGGCTATGGCTACACCTTC. As protein: CASSQDQRGYGYTF.

This chain links TRBV5-1 with TRBJ2-2; D is undetermined. Germline CDR1 SGHRS, CDR2 YFSETQ. Between the trimmed V and J ends, which lost 0 bases and 4 bases, there was a span of 13 bases. This CDR3 has 16 residues. This chain's CDR3 is CASSLGQDPSTGELFF. CDR3 bases: TGCGCCAGCAGCTTGGGGCAGGATCCCAGCACCGGGGAGCTGTTTTTT.